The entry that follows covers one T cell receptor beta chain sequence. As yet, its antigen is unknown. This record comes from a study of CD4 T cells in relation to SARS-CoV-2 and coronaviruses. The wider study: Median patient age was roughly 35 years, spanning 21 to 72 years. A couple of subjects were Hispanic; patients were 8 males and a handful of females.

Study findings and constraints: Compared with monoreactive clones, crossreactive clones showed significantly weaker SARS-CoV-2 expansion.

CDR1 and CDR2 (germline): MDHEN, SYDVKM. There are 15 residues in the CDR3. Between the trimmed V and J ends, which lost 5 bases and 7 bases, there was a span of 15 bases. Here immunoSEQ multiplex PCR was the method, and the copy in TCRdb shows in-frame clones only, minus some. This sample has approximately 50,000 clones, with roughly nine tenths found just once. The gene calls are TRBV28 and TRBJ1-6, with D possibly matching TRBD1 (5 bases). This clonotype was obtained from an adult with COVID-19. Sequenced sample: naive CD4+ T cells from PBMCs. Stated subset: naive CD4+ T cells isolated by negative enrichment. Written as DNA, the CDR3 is TGTGCCAGCAGTCCTCCCGTGGCAGGGAATTCACCCCTCCACTTT. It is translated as CASSPPVAGNSPLHF.